This entry describes one T cell receptor beta chain. CD4+ cells underwent separation, giving CD45RA+ naive and CD45RA-negative memory subsets. After removal of 4 bases from V and 4 bases from J, the junction contained 7 bases not matched to a gene. CDR3 length: 15 residues. Germline lookup yields CDR1 SGHNT and CDR2 YYREEE (reference sequence). This sample is drawn from a study of shared clonotypes between healthy human individuals. Whole-study context: A couple of female and three male donors aged 18 to 49 were enrolled.

Per the original data handling: Filtering of immunoSEQ junctional sequences could not match full-length read filtering. The table came from immunoSEQ multiplex PCR; TCRdb's copy has only in-frame clones and leaves some out. V and J calls and clone size are as listed in that table; D and trimming were resolved from the DNA. The table shows approximately 740,000 clones, with under 80% occurring only once. The sample consisted of memory CD4+ T cells sorted from blood. Subset reported: CD45RA-negative fraction. The rearrangement links TRBV5-4 to TRBJ2-1, with TRBD2 matching over 8 bases. The receptor comes from a young woman in good health. The DNA for the CDR3 is TGTGCCAGCAGCCCCAGCGGGAGTCCTTACAATGAGCAGTTCTTC. This translates into CASSPSGSPYNEQFF.